The 21 T cell receptor beta chains presented below share a single source sample, sequenced in a study of PD-1 blockade in classical Hodgkin lymphoma. Time point noted: cycle 4 day 1 (C4D1), after less than 7 weeks of nivolumab. All patients relapsed after autologous stem cell transplantation, and brentuximab vedotin exposure varied. Magnetic depletion of unwanted cells isolated CD4+ T cells from thawed PBMCs. The method was immunoSEQ multiplex PCR; TCRdb's version includes in-frame clones alone and lacks a portion of them. The sample yields under 35,000 clones, 75% to 90% seen once. Material: CD4+ T cells from blood, obtained before the fourth cycle of nivolumab. These receptors were obtained from a human donor with classical Hodgkin lymphoma.

The chain couples TRBV5-1 to TRBJ2-7; 10 bases agree with TRBD1. The CDR3 runs to 14 residues. CDR1 and CDR2 from the germline V gene are SGHRS and YFSETQ. J gave up 5 bases and V 5 bases, and 7 bases lay outside the gene matches. As DNA, the CDR3 is TGCGCCAGCAGGTTGAAGGGACAGGGGAACGAGCAGTACTTC. It yields the protein CASRLKGQGNEQYF. The entire variable domain, with the rest obtained from reference TRBV5-1 and TRBJ2-7, is as follows: KAGVTQTPRYLIKTRGQQVTLSCSPISGHRSVSWYQQTPGQGLQFLFEYFSETQRNKGNFPGRFSGRQFSNSRSEMNVSTLELGDSALYLCASRLKGQGNEQYFGPGTRLTVT.

The chain uses TRBV5-1 and TRBJ2-5, with D tentatively TRBD2 (6 bases). There are 14 residues in the CDR3. The germline gives CDR1 SGHRS, CDR2 YFSETQ. The V and J ends lost 4 bases and 5 bases respectively, with 15 bases between them. CDR3 DNA sequence: TGCGCCAGCAGCCTAGGTAGGGCGGGGGAGACCCAGTACTTC. It is translated as CASSLGRAGETQYF.

CDR3 in amino acids: CASSWLAGGNEQFF. CDR3 coding DNA: TGTGCCAGCAGTTGGCTAGCGGGTGGCAATGAGCAGTTCTTC. The chain couples TRBV2 to TRBJ2-1, with 8 bases matching TRBD2. The J segment lost 6 bases and the V segment lost 5 bases, leaving 6 bases of the junction unmatched. CDR3 length equals 14 residues. Germline V gene data show CDR1 as SNHLY and CDR2 as FYNNEI. Together with reference TRBV2 and TRBJ2-1, the CDR3 gives the full variable domain: EPEVTQTPSHQVTQMGQEVILRCVPISNHLYFYWYRQILGQKVEFLVSFYNNEISEKSEIFDDQFSVERPDGSNFTLKIRSTKLEDSAMYFCASSWLAGGNEQFFGPGTRLTVL.

The J gene is TRBJ2-5, the V gene TRBV29-1; weak D call: TRBD1 (6 bases). This CDR3 is 14 amino acids long. Germline CDR1 reads SQVTM; CDR2 reads ANQGSEA. V lost 7 bases and J 5 bases, leaving 20 bases between the germline ends. In DNA form, the CDR3 reads TGCAGCGGGAAACAGGGCGGCCAATTGGAGACCCAGTACTTC. Its translation is CSGKQGGQLETQYF.

V is TRBV6-4 and J is TRBJ1-2; possibly TRBD1 for D (6 bases). CDR1 is MRHNA, CDR2 SNTAGT, per germline. Trimming removed 0 bases at V and 5 bases at J, with 10 bases between. The CDR3 sequence is 14 residues long. The CDR3 reads CASSDSQGRYGYTF. The CDR3 DNA sequence: TGTGCCAGCAGTGACTCACAGGGACGATATGGCTACACCTTC.

The chain joins TRBV7-2 to TRBJ2-3; TRBD2 matches at 12 bases. Germline V gene sequence: CDR1 SGHTA, CDR2 FQGNSA. V gave up 5 bases and J gave up 6 bases; unmatched junction bases: 12. The CDR3 extends over 17 amino acids. Here the CDR3 DNA reads TGTGCCAGCAGCGCGTACCCTAGCGGGAGGGGGCCCGATACGCAGTATTTT. Residues: CASSAYPSGRGPDTQYF. Looking up the rest from reference TRBV7-2 and TRBJ2-3 gives the full variable domain: GAGVSQSPSNKVTEKGKDVELRCDPISGHTALYWYRQSLGQGLEFLIYFQGNSAPDKSGLPSDRFSAERTGGSVSTLTIQRTQQEDSAVYLCASSAYPSGRGPDTQYFGPGTRLTVL.

The chain links TRBV28 to TRBJ1-2; 11 bases match TRBD1. The germline V gene encodes CDR1 MDHEN and CDR2 SYDVKM. V lost 4 bases to trimming and J lost 4 bases; unmatched junction nucleotides: 5. The CDR3 extends over 15 amino acids. CDR3 sequence (DNA): TGTGCCAGCAGTTCCCCCGGACAGGGGGCCTATGGCTACACCTTC. This translates into CASSSPGQGAYGYTF.

V is TRBV7-8 and J is TRBJ2-3; D remains unclear. The germline gives CDR1 SGHVS, CDR2 FQNEAQ. The V gene lost 5 bases and the J gene lost 2 bases, with 5 bases spanning the gap. CDR3 length: 12 amino acids. DNA for the CDR3: TGTGCCAGCAGCCAAAACACAGATACGCAGTATTTT. It encodes CASSQNTDTQYF. The complete variable domain, with remaining parts taken from reference TRBV7-8 and TRBJ2-3, reads GAGVSQSPRYKVAKRGQDVALRCDPISGHVSLFWYQQALGQGPEFLTYFQNEAQLDKSGLPSDRFFAERPEGSVSTLKIQRTQQEDSAVYLCASSQNTDTQYFGPGTRLTVL.

V gene TRBV6-1 combines with J gene TRBJ2-7; 9 nucleotides agree with TRBD2. J gave up 3 bases and V 3 bases, and 6 bases lay outside the gene matches. Germline-derived CDR1 and CDR2 are MNHNS and SASEGT. CDR3 length: 15 residues. CDR3 sequence (DNA): TGTGCCAGCAGTGAGGGACTAGCCTCCGTCTACGAGCAGTACTTC. This gives the protein CASSEGLASVYEQYF.

As regards this clone: This CDR3 is also generated by other DNA sequences in the sample. This CDR3 is CASSPTGDYEQYF. The CDR3 DNA is TGTGCCAGCTCACCAACGGGAGACTACGAGCAGTACTTC. This chain connects TRBV18 to TRBJ2-7; tentatively, D is TRBD2 (6 bases). This CDR3 is built from 13 residues. Germline assignment: CDR1 KGHSH and CDR2 LQKENI. Trimming cost V 2 bases and J 3 bases, with 8 bases left between them.

The chain joins TRBV7-2 to TRBJ2-1; 9 bases line up with TRBD1. The CDR3 has 15 amino acids. Germline-derived CDR1 and CDR2 are SGHTA and FQGNSA. The trim removed 5 bases at V and 2 bases at J, leaving 4 bases unmatched. The DNA of the CDR3 is TGTGCCAGCAGCGCCCGGGACAGGGCCTACAATGAGCAGTTCTTC. Its translation: CASSARDRAYNEQFF.

The chain employs TRBV5-1 and TRBJ2-7; D is unresolved. Trimming removed 0 bases at V and 2 bases at J, with 15 bases between. CDR3 length: 16 residues. CDR1 SGHRS and CDR2 YFSETQ come from the germline V gene. CDR3 DNA sequence: TGCGCCAGCAGCTTGGGTACGCACGAAAGGGCCTACGAGCAGTACTTC. Translation gives CASSLGTHERAYEQYF.

This clone was observed a single time. The V and J genes are TRBV5-1 and TRBJ2-5; 9 bases agree with TRBD2. The length of the CDR3 is 16 residues. Looked up from germline, CDR1 is SGHRS and CDR2 is YFSETQ. With V trimmed by 1 base and J by 7 bases, 11 bases remained unmatched. CDR3 sequence: CASSLNGLAGEATQYF. CDR3 coding DNA: TGCGCCAGCAGCTTGAATGGGTTAGCGGGAGAAGCGACCCAGTACTTC. Full variable domain (rest looked up from reference TRBV5-1 and TRBJ2-5): KAGVTQTPRYLIKTRGQQVTLSCSPISGHRSVSWYQQTPGQGLQFLFEYFSETQRNKGNFPGRFSGRQFSNSRSEMNVSTLELGDSALYLCASSLNGLAGEATQYFGPGTRLLVL.

The chain recombines TRBV11-1 with TRBJ2-3, with D possibly called TRBD1 or TRBD2 (5 bases each). Germline V gives CDR1 SGHAT, CDR2 FQDESV (reference sequence). V was clipped by 4 bases and J by 0 bases, with 14 bases between them. The CDR3 is made up of 16 amino acids. The CDR3, as DNA: TGTGCCAGCAGCTCCTCCGGGACGAAGAGCACAGATACGCAGTATTTT. Protein product: CASSSSGTKSTDTQYF.

The chain recombines TRBV11-1 with TRBJ2-5; D call uncertain. The CDR3 length is 16 residues. Trimming pared 4 bases from V and 0 bases from J, leaving 15 bases between. CDR1 and CDR2 (germline): SGHAT, FQDESV (reference sequence). The CDR3: CASSSHQTAYQETQYF. The CDR3 nucleotides read TGTGCCAGCAGCTCCCATCAGACGGCGTACCAAGAGACCCAGTACTTC.

The chain uses TRBV7-8 and TRBJ1-5; D may be TRBD1 (5 bases). Germline CDR1 and CDR2: SGHVS and FQNEAQ. The CDR3 covers 18 residues. The ends were cut back, 6 bases at V and 0 bases at J, with 21 bases in the middle. In DNA form, the CDR3 reads TGTGCCAGCAGATCTACTCTGCGGGGCAGTTATAGCAATCAGCCCCAGCATTTT. It encodes CASRSTLRGSYSNQPQHF.

The J gene is TRBJ1-1, the V gene TRBV4-1; D is unresolved. This CDR3 contains 14 residues. The V and J ends lost 0 bases and 9 bases respectively, with 14 bases between them. Germline CDR1 MGHRA, CDR2 YSYEKL. The CDR3 loop is CASSQDVQGRQAFF. The CDR3 DNA is TGCGCCAGCAGCCAAGACGTTCAAGGTAGACAAGCTTTCTTT.

This chain connects TRBV30 to TRBJ1-2; possibly TRBD1 for D (5 bases). CDR3 length equals 18 residues. Per germline, CDR1 GTSNPN and CDR2 SVGIG (reference sequence). The germline V and J ends were trimmed by 0 bases and 5 bases, with 25 bases remaining between them. CDR3 sequence reads: CAWSVFRPLRDLKYGYTF. The CDR3 region has the DNA TGTGCCTGGAGTGTATTTCGGCCTCTCAGGGATCTAAAGTATGGCTACACCTTC.

This clone was counted a single time. The chain links TRBV27 to TRBJ2-3, with 8 nucleotides matching TRBD2. The CDR3 has 15 amino acids. V dropped 3 bases and J dropped 1; count of bases not matched to a gene: 3. The germline gives CDR1 MNHEY, CDR2 SMNVEV (reference sequence). The CDR3 protein is CASSFRAGGTDTQYF. The DNA for the CDR3 is TGTGCCAGCAGTTTTCGAGCGGGAGGCACAGATACGCAGTATTTT.

The CDR3 nucleotides are TGTGCCAGCTCACCTTTCCGGGACAGGGATTACGAGCAGTACTTC. It yields the protein CASSPFRDRDYEQYF. The chain uses TRBV18 and TRBJ2-7, with TRBD1 matching over 9 bases. Germline V gene lookup returns CDR1 KGHSH and CDR2 LQKENI. This CDR3 spans 15 amino acids. Unmatched junction bases numbered 7, after V lost 3 bases and J lost 4 bases. Based on the CDR3 plus reference TRBV18 and TRBJ2-7, the full variable domain is NAGVMQNPRHLVRRRGQEARLRCSPMKGHSHVYWYRQLPEEGLKFMVYLQKENIIDESGMPKERFSAEFPKEGPSILRIQQVVRGDSAAYFCASSPFRDRDYEQYFGPGTRLTVT.

The chain is built from TRBV5-1 and TRBJ2-7; D may be TRBD2 (7 bases). V was pared by 0 bases and J by 0 bases, with 13 bases between. This CDR3 contains 16 residues. Germline CDR1 reads SGHRS; CDR2 reads YFSETQ. The CDR3 here is CASSLVGGLGSYEQYF. CDR3 sequence (DNA): TGCGCCAGCAGCTTGGTCGGGGGGCTCGGCTCCTACGAGCAGTACTTC.